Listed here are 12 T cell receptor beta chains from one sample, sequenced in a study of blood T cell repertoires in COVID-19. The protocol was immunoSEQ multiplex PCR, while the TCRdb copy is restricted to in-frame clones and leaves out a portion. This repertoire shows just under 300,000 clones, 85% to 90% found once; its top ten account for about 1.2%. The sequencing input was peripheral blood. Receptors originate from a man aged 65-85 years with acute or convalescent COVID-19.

CDR3 protein: CASSPGLNYNEQFF. The DNA for the CDR3 is TGTGCCAGCTCACCAGGACTGAACTACAATGAGCAGTTCTTC. The rearrangement uses TRBV18 and TRBJ2-1; tentative D call: TRBD2 (5 bases). The CDR3 extends over 14 amino acids. Germline V gene data show CDR1 as KGHSH and CDR2 as LQKENI. V dropped 2 bases and J dropped 3 bases, with 8 bases sitting between them.

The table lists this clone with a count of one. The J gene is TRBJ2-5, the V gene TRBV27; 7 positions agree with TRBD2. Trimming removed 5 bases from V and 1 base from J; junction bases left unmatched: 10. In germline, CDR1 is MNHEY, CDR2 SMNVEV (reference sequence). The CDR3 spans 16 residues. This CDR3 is CASSLSGTTLQETQYF. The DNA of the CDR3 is TGTGCCAGCAGTCTCTCCGGGACTACGCTCCAAGAGACCCAGTACTTC.

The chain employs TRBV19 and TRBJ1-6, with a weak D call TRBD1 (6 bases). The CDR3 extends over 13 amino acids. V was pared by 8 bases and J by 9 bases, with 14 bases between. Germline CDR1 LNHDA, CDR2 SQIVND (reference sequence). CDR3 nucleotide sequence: TGTGCCAGTTCTAACAGGGACCGTTCACCCCTCCACTTT. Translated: CASSNRDRSPLHF. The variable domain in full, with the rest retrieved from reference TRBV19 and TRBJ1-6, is DGGITQSPKYLFRKEGQNVTLSCEQNLNHDAMYWYRQDPGQGLRLIYYSQIVNDFQKGDIAEGYSVSREKKESFPLTVTSAQKNPTAFYLCASSNRDRSPLHFGNGTRLTVT.

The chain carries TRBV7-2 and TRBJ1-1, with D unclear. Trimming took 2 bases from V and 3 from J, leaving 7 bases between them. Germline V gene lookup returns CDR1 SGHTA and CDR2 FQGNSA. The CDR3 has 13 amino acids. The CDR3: CASSLNGYTEAFF. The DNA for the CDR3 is TGTGCCAGCAGCTTAAACGGTTACACTGAAGCTTTCTTT.

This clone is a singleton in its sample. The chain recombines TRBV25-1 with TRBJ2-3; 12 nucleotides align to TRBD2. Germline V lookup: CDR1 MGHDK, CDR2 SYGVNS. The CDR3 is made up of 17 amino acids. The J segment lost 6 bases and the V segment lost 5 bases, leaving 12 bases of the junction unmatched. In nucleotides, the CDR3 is TGTGCCAGCAGTCCTGAGTGGGCTAGCGGGAGGGGCGATACGCAGTATTTT. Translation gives CASSPEWASGRGDTQYF.

The DNA for the CDR3 is TGTGCCAGCAGCAGTCATACGGGACAGAGTCAGAACACTGAAGCTTTCTTT. Protein: CASSSHTGQSQNTEAFF. The chain combines TRBV21-1 with TRBJ1-1; the table's D call, TRBD1, was not checked against the DNA. TRBV21-1 constitutes a pseudogene. This CDR3 comprises 17 residues.

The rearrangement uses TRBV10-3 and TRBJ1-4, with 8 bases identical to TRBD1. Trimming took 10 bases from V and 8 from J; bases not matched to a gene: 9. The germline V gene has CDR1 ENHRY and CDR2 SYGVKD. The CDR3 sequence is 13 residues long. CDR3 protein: CATRDRFGEKLFF. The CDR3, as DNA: TGTGCCACTCGGGACAGGTTTGGGGAAAAACTGTTTTTT.

The CDR3: CASSDWGRSSPLHF. As DNA, the CDR3 is TGTGCCAGCAGTGACTGGGGGCGCAGTTCACCCCTCCACTTT. The chain employs TRBV2 and TRBJ1-6; D possibly corresponds to TRBD1 (6 bases). The CDR3 length is 14 residues. V was clipped by 3 bases and J by 9 bases, with 12 bases between them. CDR1 and CDR2 from the germline V gene are SNHLY and FYNNEI.

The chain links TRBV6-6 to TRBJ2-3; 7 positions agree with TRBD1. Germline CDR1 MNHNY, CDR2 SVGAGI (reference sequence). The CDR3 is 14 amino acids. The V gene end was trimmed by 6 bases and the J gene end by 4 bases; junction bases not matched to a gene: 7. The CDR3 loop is CASRATGFADTQYF. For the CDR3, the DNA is TGTGCCAGCAGGGCGACAGGGTTTGCAGATACGCAGTATTTT.

The CDR3 loop reads CASSTSDYGYTF. As DNA, the CDR3 is TGTGCCAGCAGTACGTCAGACTATGGCTACACCTTC. This chain connects TRBV2 to TRBJ1-2; D is uncertain. The CDR3 runs to 12 residues. Germline lookup yields CDR1 SNHLY and CDR2 FYNNEI. V was cut by 5 bases and J by 3 bases, with 7 bases left in between.

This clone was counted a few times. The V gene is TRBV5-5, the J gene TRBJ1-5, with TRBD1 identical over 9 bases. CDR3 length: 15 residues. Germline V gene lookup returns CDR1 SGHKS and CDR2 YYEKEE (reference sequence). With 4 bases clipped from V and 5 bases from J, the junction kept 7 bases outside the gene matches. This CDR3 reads CASSRKRTGDQPQHF. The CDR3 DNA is TGTGCCAGCAGCCGGAAGCGGACAGGGGATCAGCCCCAGCATTTT.

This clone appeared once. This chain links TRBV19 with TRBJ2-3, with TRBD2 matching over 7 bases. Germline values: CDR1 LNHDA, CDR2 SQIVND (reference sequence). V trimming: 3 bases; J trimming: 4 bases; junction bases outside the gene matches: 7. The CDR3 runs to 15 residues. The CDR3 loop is CASSMRRERADTQYF. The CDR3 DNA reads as TGTGCCAGTAGTATGAGGCGGGAGAGAGCAGATACGCAGTATTTT.